The 24 T cell receptor beta chains presented below share a single source sample, sequenced in a study of shared clonotypes between healthy human individuals. Sequencing used immunoSEQ multiplex PCR; TCRdb keeps in-frame clones, though not all of them. The sample has hundreds of thousands of clones, 95% to 98% seen once. The sample was naive CD4+ T cells sorted from blood. Subset meaning: CD45RA+ positively selected. These receptors were obtained from a woman aged 25 to 39 in good health.

This chain joins TRBV2 and TRBJ2-7; 8 bases fit TRBD2. Germline trimming cut 7 bases from V and 0 bases from J; bases unmatched to any gene: 2. The CDR3 spans 13 residues. Germline-derived CDR1 and CDR2 are SNHLY and FYNNEI. The CDR3 DNA sequence: TGTGCCAGCATCAGCGGGAGCTCCTACGAGCAGTACTTC. Amino acid sequence: CASISGSSYEQYF.

This rearrangement joins TRBV28 to TRBJ1-1; 8 bases fit TRBD1. The V gene's germline CDR1 is MDHEN and CDR2 SYDVKM. The length of the CDR3 is 16 residues. Trimming removed 0 bases from V and 1 base from J; junction bases left unmatched: 4. DNA of the CDR3: TGTGCCAGCAGTTTATGGCAGGGGGCTGGGAACACTGAAGCTTTCTTT. It is translated as CASSLWQGAGNTEAFF.

V usage is TRBV7-9 and J usage is TRBJ2-7; D might be TRBD1 (6 bases). The CDR3 is 14 amino acids. The V gene lost 5 bases and the J gene lost 3 bases, with 14 bases spanning the gap. CDR1 is SEHNR and CDR2 is FQNEAQ in the germline V gene (reference sequence). The CDR3, as DNA: TGTGCCAGCAGCCCCGATCAGGGGAACTACGAGCAGTACTTC. Translated: CASSPDQGNYEQYF.

This chain joins TRBV14 and TRBJ2-5; TRBD2 agrees at 12 bases. This CDR3 is 18 amino acids long. V dropped 3 bases and J dropped 1; count of bases not matched to a gene: 9. Germline CDR1 SGHDN, CDR2 FVKESK. CDR3 region: CASSHRLLAGGPQETQYF. The CDR3 nucleotides read TGTGCCAGCAGCCACCGGCTCCTAGCGGGAGGGCCCCAAGAGACCCAGTACTTC.

The rearrangement joins TRBV5-5 to TRBJ2-7, with TRBD2 identical over 7 bases. Germline CDR1 and CDR2: SGHKS and YYEKEE (reference sequence). The CDR3 loop spans 14 amino acids. Germline trimming cut 3 bases from V and 0 bases from J; bases unmatched to any gene: 3. CDR3 loop: CASSWTSDSYEQYF. In DNA form, the CDR3 reads TGTGCCAGCAGCTGGACTAGTGACTCCTACGAGCAGTACTTC.

The chain carries TRBV28 and TRBJ1-4; no clear D. V was shortened by 7 bases and J by 4 bases, with 13 bases between the two germline ends. Germline V gives CDR1 MDHEN, CDR2 SYDVKM. This CDR3 spans 14 amino acids. The CDR3 reads CASNFGRNNEKLFF. The CDR3 bases are TGTGCCAGCAACTTCGGACGGAATAATGAAAAACTGTTTTTT.

Concerning this clone: At one end the junction does not follow the germline gene, possibly because of a read error. This chain joins TRBV6-1 and TRBJ2-5; tentatively, D is TRBD1 or TRBD2 (6 bases each). CDR3 length: 15 residues. Germline V CDR1 and CDR2: MNHNS, SASEGT. The DNA for the CDR3 is TGTGCCGGCAGACAGGTCGGGGTGGAGGGGGAGACCCAGTACTTC. This sequence encodes CAGRQVGVEGETQYF.

This clone turned up a few times. This rearrangement joins TRBV5-1 to TRBJ2-2; perhaps TRBD2 as D (6 bases). V was cut by 4 bases and J by 1 base, with 11 bases left in between. The CDR3 extends over 15 amino acids. Germline CDR1 reads SGHRS; CDR2 reads YFSETQ. CDR3 nucleotide sequence: TGCGCCAGCAGCGGAAGGCGGGGGAACACCGGGGAGCTGTTTTTT. Protein sequence: CASSGRRGNTGELFF.

The gene calls are TRBV6-6 and TRBJ1-3; 7 bases map to TRBD1. The germline gives CDR1 MNHNY, CDR2 SVGAGI (reference sequence). There are 13 residues in the CDR3. Trimming at V came to 2 bases and at J to 8 bases, leaving 3 bases not matched to a gene. CDR3 nucleotides: TGTGCCAGCAGTTACGGACAGGCGGACACCATATATTTT. This encodes CASSYGQADTIYF.

In this sample, this clone turned up once. The chain uses TRBV18 and TRBJ1-1, with D tentatively TRBD1 (5 bases). V was cut by 3 bases and J by 7 bases, with 18 bases left in between. Germline CDR1 reads KGHSH; CDR2 reads LQKENI. The CDR3 is made up of 15 amino acids. CDR3 in DNA: TGTGCCAGCTCACCTCTTATCGCAGGGAGAAATGAAGCTTTCTTT. Translation gives CASSPLIAGRNEAFF. The whole variable domain, remainder taken from reference TRBV18 and TRBJ1-1, is NAGVMQNPRHLVRRRGQEARLRCSPMKGHSHVYWYRQLPEEGLKFMVYLQKENIIDESGMPKERFSAEFPKEGPSILRIQQVVRGDSAAYFCASSPLIAGRNEAFFGQGTRLTVV.

This chain connects TRBV29-1 to TRBJ2-3; the match to TRBD2 covers 13 bases. The trim removed 7 bases at V and 7 bases at J, leaving 5 bases unmatched. CDR1 SQVTM and CDR2 ANQGSEA come from the germline V gene. The CDR3 totals 13 residues. CDR3 loop: CSAGTSGTYTQYF. In DNA, the CDR3 is TGCAGCGCTGGGACTAGCGGGACCTATACGCAGTATTTT.

This chain links TRBV18 with TRBJ2-5; tentatively, D is TRBD1 or TRBD2 (5 bases each). V was cut by 2 bases and J by 1 base, with 14 bases left in between. The CDR3 has 16 residues. CDR1 is KGHSH, CDR2 LQKENI, per germline. The chain's CDR3 is CASSPDRPGTQETQYF. The CDR3 DNA is TGTGCCAGCTCACCAGACCGGCCGGGGACCCAAGAGACCCAGTACTTC. The whole variable domain, filled in from reference TRBV18 and TRBJ2-5, reads NAGVMQNPRHLVRRRGQEARLRCSPMKGHSHVYWYRQLPEEGLKFMVYLQKENIIDESGMPKERFSAEFPKEGPSILRIQQVVRGDSAAYFCASSPDRPGTQETQYFGPGTRLLVL.

The chain employs TRBV5-6 and TRBJ2-3, with 11 bases identical to TRBD1. The CDR3 totals 16 residues. Germline loops: CDR1 SGHDT, CDR2 YYEEEE. The junction had 4 bases not matched to a gene; V was cut back by 0 bases and J by 4 bases. The DNA of the CDR3 is TGTGCCAGCAGCTTGGGTATGGGACAGGGGGCAGATACGCAGTATTTT. It yields the protein CASSLGMGQGADTQYF.

This chain connects TRBV5-1 to TRBJ1-2; perhaps TRBD1 as D (5 bases). Germline assignment: CDR1 SGHRS and CDR2 YFSETQ. The CDR3 spans 14 residues. V was pared by 1 base and J by 3 bases, with 10 bases between. CDR3 sequence reads: CASSLLGEDYGYTF. Written as DNA, the CDR3 is TGCGCCAGCAGCTTGTTGGGGGAGGACTATGGCTACACCTTC.

The chain employs TRBV5-1 and TRBJ2-4, with D maybe TRBD1 (6 bases). The V end was cut by 4 bases, the J end by 7 bases, with 18 bases between. Per germline, CDR1 SGHRS and CDR2 YFSETQ. This CDR3 has 15 amino acids. The CDR3 bases are TGCGCCAGCAGCCCGGGACATATGGCGAGGAACATTCAGTACTTC. As protein: CASSPGHMARNIQYF. Full variable domain (remainder filled in from reference TRBV5-1 and TRBJ2-4): KAGVTQTPRYLIKTRGQQVTLSCSPISGHRSVSWYQQTPGQGLQFLFEYFSETQRNKGNFPGRFSGRQFSNSRSEMNVSTLELGDSALYLCASSPGHMARNIQYFGAGTRLSVL.

The chain employs TRBV28 and TRBJ2-7; D gene unclear. Germline V gene sequence: CDR1 MDHEN, CDR2 SYDVKM. The ends were cut back, 2 bases at V and 3 bases at J, with 11 bases in the middle. The CDR3 totals 14 residues. CDR3 DNA sequence: TGTGCCAGCAGTTTACGGCGTTTGGGCTACGAGCAGTACTTC. Protein: CASSLRRLGYEQYF.

The chain carries TRBV28 and TRBJ2-7; D is perhaps TRBD1 (6 bases). CDR1 is MDHEN, CDR2 SYDVKM, per germline. The CDR3 sequence is 16 residues long. V lost 5 bases, J lost 1 base, and 18 bases lay in between. The CDR3 is CASSTARQGHSYEQYF. CDR3 DNA sequence: TGTGCCAGCAGTACCGCCCGCCAGGGGCATTCCTACGAGCAGTACTTC.

V gene TRBV10-3 combines with J gene TRBJ2-1; the match to TRBD1 covers 9 bases. The CDR3 contains 14 residues. V trimming: 6 bases; J trimming: 6 bases; junction bases outside the gene matches: 6. CDR1 is ENHRY and CDR2 is SYGVKD in the germline V gene. The CDR3 bases are TGTGCCATCAGCTCGGGACAGGGTATCAATGAGCAGTTCTTC. Its translation: CAISSGQGINEQFF.

This clone was seen once. The chain combines TRBV19 with TRBJ1-1; TRBD1 matches at 8 bases. The CDR3 totals 15 residues. Germline lookup yields CDR1 LNHDA and CDR2 SQIVND (reference sequence). The V gene end was trimmed by 3 bases and the J gene end by 6 bases; junction bases not matched to a gene: 9. The CDR3 loop reads CASSIIQGARAEAFF. The CDR3, as DNA: TGTGCCAGTAGTATTATTCAGGGGGCGAGGGCTGAAGCTTTCTTT.

The chain uses TRBV19 and TRBJ2-3; 7 nucleotides align to TRBD1. The CDR3 sequence is 16 residues long. V lost 4 bases to trimming and J lost 0 bases; unmatched junction nucleotides: 7. Germline loops: CDR1 LNHDA, CDR2 SQIVND (reference sequence). The CDR3: CASSKGTDTSTDTQYF. CDR3 sequence (DNA): TGTGCCAGTAGTAAAGGGACAGATACTAGCACAGATACGCAGTATTTT.

The gene calls are TRBV6-1 and TRBJ2-7; 12 bases are a match to TRBD2. Germline lookup yields CDR1 MNHNS and CDR2 SASEGT. After removal of 1 base from V and 3 bases from J, the junction contained 4 bases not matched to a gene. CDR3 size: 16 residues. The CDR3 sequence: CASSEVLGLAGYEQYF. CDR3 sequence (DNA): TGTGCCAGCAGTGAAGTTCTGGGACTAGCGGGCTACGAGCAGTACTTC.

The chain uses TRBV7-9 and TRBJ1-3; D uncertain. The length of the CDR3 is 16 residues. The V end lost 3 bases, the J end lost 3 bases, and 15 bases lay between the germline ends. The germline V gene has CDR1 SEHNR and CDR2 FQNEAQ (reference sequence). CDR3 residues: CASSLGKGQDGNTIYF. CDR3 in DNA: TGTGCCAGCAGCTTGGGCAAGGGCCAGGATGGAAACACCATATATTTT.

The V gene is TRBV19, the J gene TRBJ1-1, with 9 bases that match TRBD1. Per germline, CDR1 LNHDA and CDR2 SQIVND (reference sequence). The CDR3 totals 13 residues. Trimming at V came to 5 bases and at J to 10 bases, leaving 8 bases not matched to a gene. Here the CDR3 DNA reads TGTGCCAGTAGTCCGGGACAGGGAGTTGGAGCTTTCTTT. Translation: CASSPGQGVGAFF.

Points on this clone: A clone one base away is much larger, so this may be a read error. Other DNA sequences from this sample encode an identical CDR3 as well. This chain links TRBV5-6 with TRBJ2-5; D is undetermined. This CDR3 region has 11 residues. Trimming took off 2 bases at V and 2 bases at J, with 1 base between the two ends. The germline V gene encodes CDR1 SGHDT and CDR2 YYEEEE. The CDR3 DNA is TGTGCCAGCAGCTTACAAGAGACCCAGTACTTC. The encoded protein is CASSLQETQYF. Based on the CDR3 plus reference TRBV5-6 and TRBJ2-5, the full variable domain is DAGVTQSPTHLIKTRGQQVTLRCSPKSGHDTVSWYQQALGQGPQFIFQYYEEEERQRGNFPDRFSGHQFPNYSSELNVNALLLGDSALYLCASSLQETQYFGPGTRLLVL.